The subject of this entry is one T cell receptor beta chain. Measured with immunoSEQ multiplex PCR; TCRdb has only the in-frame clones, and not every one. The data contain around 50,000 clones, around 96% of them seen just once; the ten biggest clones take up roughly 0.36%. The sample belongs to a study of technical replicates of blood from several donors. This CDR3 is 14 amino acids long. The ends lost 4 bases at V and 6 bases at J; junction bases unmatched: 7. CDR1 is SGHTS, CDR2 YDEGEE, per germline. The clonotype was recovered from a human donor in good health. The sequencing sample was made of T cells isolated from PBMCs. The rearrangement links TRBV5-8 to TRBJ2-3, with 8 bases lining up with TRBD1. The CDR3 nucleotides are TGTGCCAGCAGCCGGGACAGGTCTCGGGATACGCAGTATTTT. This codes for CASSRDRSRDTQYF. Full variable domain (rest looked up from reference TRBV5-8 and TRBJ2-3): EAGVTQSPTHLIKTRGQQATLRCSPISGHTSVYWYQQALGLGLQFLLWYDEGEERNRGNFPPRFSGRQFPNYSSELNVNALELEDSALYLCASSRDRSRDTQYFGPGTRLTVL.